One sample yielded the 8 T cell receptor beta chains listed below, sequenced in a study of blood T cell repertoires in COVID-19. Profiling relied on immunoSEQ multiplex PCR, and the TCRdb table lists in-frame clones only, not all of them. The sample has 200,000 to 250,000 clones; roughly four fifths are singletons. Sequencing input: peripheral blood. The receptors were gathered from a woman in her 70s with COVID-19, enrolled during active disease.

This clone was seen a handful of times. V gene TRBV28 combines with J gene TRBJ1-2; D unclear. This CDR3 is 14 amino acids long. In germline, CDR1 is MDHEN, CDR2 SYDVKM. V gave up 8 bases and J gave up 7 bases, with 20 bases separating them. This CDR3 reads CASPFRHTAAGYTF. Written as DNA, the CDR3 is TGTGCCAGCCCCTTTCGGCATACAGCCGCTGGCTACACCTTC.

The V call is TRBV2, the J call TRBJ1-4; 10 bases agree with TRBD1. This CDR3 spans 15 amino acids. Trimming cost V 8 bases and J 7 bases; bases outside gene matches: 10. Germline V gene lookup returns CDR1 SNHLY and CDR2 FYNNEI. The CDR3 here is CASAVAGTGAEKLFF. CDR3 sequence (DNA): TGTGCCAGCGCGGTAGCCGGGACAGGGGCTGAAAAACTGTTTTTT.

There are a few counts of this clone. The DNA of the CDR3 is TGTGCCAGCAGCTTTTCGGGTCCTGAAGCTTTCTTT. Translation gives CASSFSGPEAFF. The V gene is TRBV7-2, the J gene TRBJ1-1; D not resolved. There are 12 residues in the CDR3. The ends were cut back, 3 bases at V and 6 bases at J, with 8 bases in the middle. Germline CDR1 SGHTA, CDR2 FQGNSA.

The gene calls are TRBV27 and TRBJ2-7, with 15 bases identical to TRBD2. J lost 5 bases, V lost 4 bases, and 9 bases had no gene match. The V gene's germline CDR1 is MNHEY and CDR2 SMNVEV (reference sequence). This CDR3 has 17 residues. CDR3 DNA: TGTGCCAGCAGTTCCCGGACTAGCGGGAGGGCCATAGACGAGCAGTACTTC. Translation gives CASSSRTSGRAIDEQYF.

This clone showed up just a few times. V usage is TRBV19 and J usage is TRBJ1-1; 12 bases agree with TRBD1. This CDR3 has 14 amino acids. J lost 11 bases, V lost 3 bases, and 7 bases had no gene match. The germline V gene has CDR1 LNHDA and CDR2 SQIVND (reference sequence). The CDR3 DNA reads as TGTGCCAGTAGTATTCGGGACAGGGGGCAGGAGGCTTTCTTT. Residues: CASSIRDRGQEAFF.

Only one count was recorded for this clone. The rearrangement uses TRBV7-8 and TRBJ1-4; 9 nucleotides line up with TRBD1. This CDR3 comprises 14 residues. The J segment lost 7 bases and the V segment lost 6 bases, leaving 6 bases of the junction unmatched. Germline CDR1 is SGHVS and CDR2 is FQNEAQ. CDR3 DNA sequence: TGTGCCAGCAGTACGGGACAGGGTACTGAAAAACTGTTTTTT. Translation: CASSTGQGTEKLFF.

The chain is built from TRBV28 and TRBJ2-7, with 9 bases lining up with TRBD2. The germline CDR1 and CDR2 sequences are MDHEN and SYDVKM. The CDR3 has 16 residues. V was pared by 0 bases and J by 4 bases, with 7 bases of the junction left unmatched. The CDR3 bases are TGTGCCAGCAGTTTATGGGGGCGGGAGGGCCTTTACGAGCAGTACTTC. Its protein is CASSLWGREGLYEQYF.

The chain links TRBV5-1 to TRBJ1-1; tentatively, D is TRBD1 (5 bases). CDR1 and CDR2 from the germline V gene are SGHRS and YFSETQ. The CDR3 length is 13 residues. Trimming removed 0 bases at V and 6 bases at J, with 9 bases between. The CDR3 protein is CASSLAGFSEAFF. CDR3 in DNA: TGCGCCAGCAGCTTGGCAGGGTTTTCTGAAGCTTTCTTT.